What follows is one T cell receptor beta chain and its context. The CDR3 totals 15 residues. The V and J ends lost 2 bases and 5 bases respectively, with 13 bases between them. Germline values: CDR1 KGHSH, CDR2 LQKENI. This sample is part of a study of blood T cell repertoires in COVID-19. Study-wide background: Material from acute and convalescent COVID-19 was sourced from the United States, Italy and Spain. Sources were T cells, B-cell-depleted T cells, or PBMCs; the material itself was cDNA or gDNA.

Sequencing used immunoSEQ multiplex PCR; TCRdb keeps in-frame clones, though not all of them. The sample lists roughly 180,000 clones, roughly 92% seen once, with 0.6% to 0.9% in the top ten. During active infection, Seattle patients enrolled and were then monitored through disease. The sequenced sample consisted of peripheral blood. The chain joins TRBV18 to TRBJ2-1; the D gene is possibly TRBD1 (6 bases). The receptor's source is a young man with COVID-19, enrolled during active disease. CDR3 sequence: CASSPTDRLNNEQFF. DNA for the CDR3: TGTGCCAGCTCACCAACGGACAGACTAAACAATGAGCAGTTCTTC.